This T cell receptor beta chain was identified in a study of blood T cell repertoires in COVID-19. In the study overall: The analysed material was cDNA or gDNA that came from T cells, B-cell-depleted T cells, or PBMCs.

The CDR3 extends over 14 amino acids. Trimming removed 7 bases at V and 4 bases at J, with 20 bases between. CDR1 and CDR2 (germline): SQVTM, ANQGSEA. Authors' analysis steps: Scientists estimated how many nucleated cells there were by amplifying reference gene primers. Assay used: immunoSEQ multiplex PCR; TCRdb lists only in-frame clones, some missing. That table supplies the V and J calls and clone size; D and trimming were determined from the DNA. This table holds 150,000 to 200,000 clones, roughly nine tenths found once. Sequenced material: peripheral blood. The receptor was derived from a man aged 40-49 years with acute or convalescent COVID-19. This chain links TRBV29-1 with TRBJ2-7; possibly TRBD1 for D (5 bases). CDR3 sequence reads: CSASSSGATYEQYF. The CDR3 bases are TGCAGCGCAAGCTCATCTGGGGCGACGTACGAGCAGTACTTC.